Shown below are 24 T cell receptor beta chains from a single sample sequenced in a study of T cell responses to AZD1222 COVID-19 vaccine. TCRdb keeps only in-frame clones here, not all; method: immunoSEQ multiplex PCR. Among about 67,000 clones listed, around 82% were seen once. Specimen: peripheral blood, collected 28 days after the second AZD1222 dose. The receptors here all came from an adult who received the AZD1222 COVID-19 vaccine.

The chain is built from TRBV6-5 and TRBJ2-7, with TRBD2 matching 11 bases. CDR3 length equals 15 residues. The germline CDR1 and CDR2 sequences are MNHEY and SVGAGI. Trimming cost V 7 bases and J 5 bases; bases outside gene matches: 10. CDR3 in DNA: TGTGCCAGCACTTCGCTAGCGGGGGGAAGCGACGAGCAGTACTTC. As protein: CASTSLAGGSDEQYF.

This chain joins TRBV5-1 and TRBJ2-7, with a tentative D call TRBD2 (5 bases). Deletions cut 1 base from V and 7 bases from J, with 12 bases between. The CDR3 consists of 13 residues. Germline V gene sequence: CDR1 SGHRS, CDR2 YFSETQ. The CDR3 loop is CASSLIDEGEQYF. DNA of the CDR3: TGCGCCAGCAGCTTGATTGACGAGGGTGAGCAGTACTTC.

This clone was observed a single time. The rearrangement joins TRBV19 to TRBJ1-6; maybe TRBD1 (6 bases). CDR1 is LNHDA and CDR2 is SQIVND in the germline V gene (reference sequence). This CDR3 contains 16 residues. CDR3 sequence: CATSWGGSLYNSPLHF. CDR3 in DNA: TGTGCGACGTCCTGGGGGGGCTCCCTCTATAATTCACCCCTCCACTTT.

In its sample, this clone was seen a few times. The chain recombines TRBV30 with TRBJ1-2; 7 nucleotides match TRBD1. V lost 0 bases and J lost 7; bases outside the gene matches: 8. The germline V gene encodes CDR1 GTSNPN and CDR2 SVGIG (reference sequence). The CDR3 has 14 amino acids. CDR3 amino acids: CAWSVQGAGGGYTF. The DNA for the CDR3 is TGTGCCTGGAGTGTACAAGGGGCAGGGGGTGGCTACACCTTC. Filled out from reference TRBV30 and TRBJ1-2, the complete variable domain reads SQTIHQWPATLVQPVGSPLSLECTVEGTSNPNLYWYRQAAGRGLQLLFYSVGIGQISSEVPQNLSASRPQDRQFILSSKKLLLSDSGFYLCAWSVQGAGGGYTFGSGTRLTVV.

V is TRBV7-9 and J is TRBJ1-4, with D tentatively TRBD1 (6 bases). V lost 1 base and J lost 5, with 11 bases in between. The CDR3 extends over 15 amino acids. Germline-derived CDR1 and CDR2 are SEHNR and FQNEAQ (reference sequence). CDR3 residues: CASSLVGGRNEKLFF. The CDR3 DNA is TGTGCCAGCAGCTTAGTGGGGGGCCGGAATGAAAAACTGTTTTTT.

V gene TRBV24-1 combines with J gene TRBJ1-5; 8 bases line up with TRBD1. The CDR3 length is 15 residues. Germline values: CDR1 KGHDR, CDR2 SFDVKD. The V and J ends lost 7 bases and 2 bases, in that order; junction bases with no gene match: 6. For the CDR3, the DNA is TGTGCCACCAGCGCAGGGGGCTCTGGCAATCAGCCCCAGCATTTT. Translating it yields CATSAGGSGNQPQHF.

V gene TRBV11-2 combines with J gene TRBJ2-1; D might be TRBD2 (7 bases). This CDR3 region has 18 residues. V was shortened by 1 base and J by 4 bases, with 20 bases between the two germline ends. CDR1 and CDR2 from the germline V gene are SGHAT and FQNNGV. The CDR3 nucleotides read TGTGCCAGCAGCTTAGCCTTTGGGGGGGCCGCTCTATACAATGAGCAGTTCTTC. It specifies CASSLAFGGAALYNEQFF. The full variable domain, its missing parts supplied by reference TRBV11-2 and TRBJ2-1, is EAGVAQSPRYKIIEKRQSVAFWCNPISGHATLYWYQQILGQGPKLLIQFQNNGVVDDSQLPKDRFSAERLKGVDSTLKIQPAKLEDSAVYLCASSLAFGGAALYNEQFFGPGTRLTVL.

The V and J genes are TRBV10-3 and TRBJ2-7, with D unresolved. Germline V CDR1 and CDR2: ENHRY, SYGVKD. This CDR3 comprises 15 residues. Trimming took 0 bases from V and 5 from J, leaving 14 bases between them. Here the CDR3 DNA reads TGTGCCATCAGTGAGTCTTGGGAAGGGAAAGACGAGCAGTACTTC. Amino acid sequence: CAISESWEGKDEQYF.

The chain has TRBV6-1 and TRBJ1-5; D might be TRBD1 (6 bases). Germline loops: CDR1 MNHNS, CDR2 SASEGT. Trimming removed 2 bases at V and 6 bases at J, with 11 bases between. The length of the CDR3 is 14 residues. DNA for the CDR3: TGTGCCAGCAGTGAATCAGGGGTCCCTCAGCCCCAGCATTTT. Translating it yields CASSESGVPQPQHF.

The rearrangement joins TRBV19 to TRBJ2-5; D gene ambiguous. V lost 2 bases and J lost 2, with 6 bases in between. The CDR3 is made up of 13 amino acids. CDR1 and CDR2 (germline): LNHDA, SQIVND (reference sequence). CDR3 loop: CASSILEQETQYF. The CDR3 region has the DNA TGTGCCAGTAGTATACTGGAGCAAGAGACCCAGTACTTC.

The gene calls are TRBV21-1 and TRBJ1-1; TRBD1 is the table's D call and was not checked against the DNA. TRBV21-1 is annotated as a pseudogene. CDR3 length: 17 amino acids. Here the CDR3 reads CASSKDSRGGLNTEAFF. CDR3 DNA sequence: TGTGCCAGCAGCAAAGATTCCAGGGGTGGATTGAACACTGAAGCTTTCTTT.

This clone was counted many times. The gene calls are TRBV18 and TRBJ2-7; the D is unclear. Per germline, CDR1 KGHSH and CDR2 LQKENI. Trimming took off 1 base at V and 6 bases at J, with 7 bases between the two ends. This CDR3 has 12 residues. This CDR3 is CASSPQGSEQYF. The CDR3 DNA is TGTGCCAGCTCACCACAGGGTAGCGAGCAGTACTTC.

The rearrangement joins TRBV21-1 to TRBJ2-3; the table assigns TRBD2, which was not confirmed against the DNA. TRBV21-1 is shown as a pseudogene. The CDR3 contains 15 residues. CDR3 nucleotide sequence: TGTGCCAGCCCCACTAGCGGGGGGGGGCGGGATACGCAGTATTTT. Protein sequence: CASPTSGGGRDTQYF.

V gene TRBV7-9 combines with J gene TRBJ2-1; TRBD1 matches 10 bases. Germline loops: CDR1 SEHNR, CDR2 FQNEAQ (reference sequence). The junction had 2 bases not matched to a gene; V was cut back by 1 base and J by 8 bases. CDR3 length: 14 amino acids. CDR3 loop: CASSLGQGAYEQFF. The CDR3 DNA sequence: TGTGCCAGCAGCTTAGGACAGGGGGCCTATGAGCAGTTCTTC.

The chain links TRBV5-1 to TRBJ2-2; TRBD1 agrees at 8 bases. This CDR3 is 17 amino acids long. V shed 5 bases, J shed 5 bases, and the junction held 14 bases outside the gene matches. Germline V CDR1 and CDR2: SGHRS, YFSETQ. The CDR3 loop is CASSSSGGAGVTGELFF. The CDR3 coding sequence is TGCGCCAGCAGTTCTTCAGGGGGCGCAGGGGTAACCGGGGAGCTGTTTTTT.

This chain links TRBV7-2 with TRBJ1-5; D uncertain. The CDR3 has 12 amino acids. Germline CDR1 and CDR2: SGHTA and FQGNSA. The germline V and J ends were trimmed by 5 bases and 7 bases, with 9 bases remaining between them. This CDR3 is CASSTSYQPQHF. The CDR3 nucleotides are TGTGCCAGCAGCACCTCTTACCAGCCCCAGCATTTT.

The V gene is TRBV7-9, the J gene TRBJ1-5; D is unclear. The CDR3 contains 13 residues. Germline V gives CDR1 SEHNR, CDR2 FQNEAQ (reference sequence). V gave up 2 bases and J gave up 3 bases, with 5 bases separating them. The CDR3 spells CASSLTDNQPQHF. CDR3 DNA sequence: TGTGCCAGCAGCTTAACAGACAATCAGCCCCAGCATTTT.

This chain uses TRBV9 with TRBJ2-1, with 10 nucleotides matching TRBD1. Germline V gives CDR1 SGDLS, CDR2 YYNGEE. The CDR3 sequence is 16 residues long. The ends lost 4 bases at V and 4 bases at J; junction bases unmatched: 8. For the CDR3, the DNA is TGTGCCAGCAGCCCAAGACAGGGGGCAAGGTACAATGAGCAGTTCTTC. This codes for CASSPRQGARYNEQFF. Full variable domain (rest looked up from reference TRBV9 and TRBJ2-1): DSGVTQTPKHLITATGQRVTLRCSPRSGDLSVYWYQQSLDQGLQFLIQYYNGEERAKGNILERFSAQQFPDLHSELNLSSLELGDSALYFCASSPRQGARYNEQFFGPGTRLTVL.

This clone appeared a few times. This chain connects TRBV3-1 (or the pseudogene TRBV3-2) to TRBJ2-7, with D possibly TRBD2 on 6 matching bases. The germline V gene has CDR1 LGHDT and CDR2 YNNKEL (reference sequence). V lost 0 bases to trimming and J lost 4 bases, with 16 bases between them. CDR3 size: 16 residues. Here the CDR3 DNA reads TGTGCCAGCAGCCAAGACTCGACTAGGCGGCGGTACGAGCAGTACTTC. It is translated as CASSQDSTRRRYEQYF.

CDR3 region: CASSHRMGVPTEAFF. In nucleotides, the CDR3 is TGTGCCAGTAGTCATCGGATGGGTGTACCCACTGAAGCTTTCTTT. This chain uses TRBV19 with TRBJ1-1; no definite D call. Per germline, CDR1 LNHDA and CDR2 SQIVND (reference sequence). The V and J ends lost 5 bases and 4 bases respectively, with 17 bases between them. The length of the CDR3 is 15 residues.

This clone was observed a single time. This chain joins TRBV5-6 and TRBJ2-2; D assignment may be TRBD1 or TRBD2 (6 bases each). Trimming removed 0 bases from V and 3 bases from J, with 9 bases in between. Germline lookup yields CDR1 SGHDT and CDR2 YYEEEE. The CDR3 loop spans 15 amino acids. CDR3 loop: CASSLAGGYTGELFF. In nucleotides, the CDR3 is TGTGCCAGCAGCTTGGCCGGGGGCTACACCGGGGAGCTGTTTTTT.

The chain uses TRBV19 and TRBJ2-4; the D is unclear. The CDR3 has 15 residues. V gave up 3 bases and J gave up 7 bases, with 16 bases separating them. Germline V lookup: CDR1 LNHDA, CDR2 SQIVND (reference sequence). CDR3 amino acids: CASSISTALRNIQYF. The CDR3 DNA sequence: TGTGCCAGTAGTATTTCGACTGCCCTGAGGAACATTCAGTACTTC.

This chain links TRBV7-2 with TRBJ2-3; either TRBD1 or TRBD2 may supply D (6 bases each). Germline CDR1 SGHTA, CDR2 FQGNSA. The CDR3 spans 16 residues. V was shortened by 3 bases and J by 1 base, with 14 bases between the two germline ends. CDR3 in DNA: TGTGCCAGCAGCTTTACGAGGGGGGTTGGCACAGATACGCAGTATTTT. It is translated as CASSFTRGVGTDTQYF.

The chain has TRBV27 and TRBJ1-5, with 7 bases that match TRBD1. V trimming: 5 bases; J trimming: 5 bases; junction bases outside the gene matches: 6. Germline-derived CDR1 and CDR2 are MNHEY and SMNVEV (reference sequence). This CDR3 comprises 14 residues. CDR3 amino acids: CASSLLTGDQPQHF. The CDR3 DNA sequence: TGTGCCAGCAGTCTACTTACAGGGGATCAGCCCCAGCATTTT.